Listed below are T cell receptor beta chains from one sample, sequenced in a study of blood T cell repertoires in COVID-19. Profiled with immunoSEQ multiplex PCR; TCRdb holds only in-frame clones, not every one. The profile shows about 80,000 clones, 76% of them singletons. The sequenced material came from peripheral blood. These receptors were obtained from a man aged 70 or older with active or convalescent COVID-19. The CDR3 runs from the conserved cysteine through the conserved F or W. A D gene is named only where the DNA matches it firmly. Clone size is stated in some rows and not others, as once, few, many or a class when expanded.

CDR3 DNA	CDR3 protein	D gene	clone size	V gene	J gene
TGTGCCAGCATCGGGGGGGCCGGTCAGCCCCAGCATTTT	CASIGGAGQPQHF	.	.	TRBV2	TRBJ1-5
TGCAGCGTTGCAATACTTAGCGGGGGTCTGAGGGGAGATACGCAGTATTTT	CSVAILSGGLRGDTQYF	TRBD2	.	TRBV29-1	TRBJ2-3
TGTGCCAGCAGTGATGACAGGGGCTCATCCGAGCAGTACTTC	CASSDDRGSSEQYF	TRBD1	.	TRBV2	TRBJ2-7
TGTGCCAGCAGTTTCACGGGAATTGAAAAACTGTTTTTT	CASSFTGIEKLFF	.	.	TRBV28	TRBJ1-4
TGTGCCAGCAGAACCGGGTTCATGGGGGGTACGCAGTATTTT	CASRTGFMGGTQYF	.	.	TRBV6-5	TRBJ2-3
TGTGCCAGCAGTGTTGGGGATGCGGGCACCGGGGAGCTGTTTTTT	CASSVGDAGTGELFF	.	.	TRBV6-4	TRBJ2-2
TGTGCCAGCAGCCCGCCGGGACAATCCTATGGCTACACCTTC	CASSPPGQSYGYTF	.	.	TRBV9	TRBJ1-2
TGTGCCAGCAGTTGGACAGGGGGCCTGGGCAATCAGCCCCAGCATTTT	CASSWTGGLGNQPQHF	TRBD1	.	TRBV2	TRBJ1-5
TGTGCCAGCAGTTTGACAGGGGTAATTCATGGCTACACCTTC	CASSLTGVIHGYTF	TRBD1	.	TRBV28	TRBJ1-2
TGTGCCAGCAGCACAGCTGGGTTGGGCGGGAGCTCCTACGAGCAGTACTTC	CASSTAGLGGSSYEQYF	TRBD2	once	TRBV7-9	TRBJ2-7
TGTGCCAGCAGCGTAGACGCACACAGGGGGCCTGGAAACACCATATATTTT	CASSVDAHRGPGNTIYF	TRBD1	.	TRBV9	TRBJ1-3
TGTGCCAGCAGTTACTCCCTCACAGATACGCAGTATTTT	CASSYSLTDTQYF	.	.	TRBV6-7	TRBJ2-3
TGTGCCAGCAGCCCAACTCATTTGAACACTGAAGCTTTCTTT	CASSPTHLNTEAFF	.	.	TRBV28	TRBJ1-1
TGTGCCAGTAGTAGAACCGGGACAGGCGCCCTTTTGGATAATTCACCCCTCCACTTT	CASSRTGTGALLDNSPLHF	TRBD1	.	TRBV19	TRBJ1-6
TGCGCCAGCAGGATGGGACACCAGAAAGCTTTCTTT	CASRMGHQKAFF	.	few	TRBV5-1	TRBJ1-1
TGTGCCAGCAGCTTAGGAGTATCAGAGACCCAGTACTTC	CASSLGVSETQYF	.	.	TRBV7-8	TRBJ2-5
TGTGCCAGCAGCGCACCCCAGGGTGAAGAGACCCAGTACTTC	CASSAPQGEETQYF	.	.	TRBV9	TRBJ2-5
TGTGCCAGTAGTAAAGAGTTCGGGACAGGGGAACGCTTT	CASSKEFGTGERF	TRBD1	few	TRBV19	TRBJ1-5
TGTGCCACCAGTGGCGACAGGGAGGCGTTCCCAGATACGCAGTATTTT	CATSGDREAFPDTQYF	.	.	TRBV24-1	TRBJ2-3
TGCGCCAGCAGCCTTGGGGGGACAGGATCTACTAACTATGGCTACACCTTC	CASSLGGTGSTNYGYTF	TRBD1	.	TRBV4-1	TRBJ1-2
TGTGCCAGCAGCCAATCCAGCTATGGCTACACCTTC	CASSQSSYGYTF	.	.	TRBV3-1/TRBV3-2	TRBJ1-2
TGTGCCAGCACCTCACCCGGACTGTATGGCTACACCTTC	CASTSPGLYGYTF	.	once	TRBV2	TRBJ1-2
TGTGCCAGCAGCTCCAACCCGGGGGTCGGAAACACCATATATTTT	CASSSNPGVGNTIYF	.	once	TRBV7-2	TRBJ1-3
TGTGCCAGCAGCGTAGGTCAGGGATCCGAAAAACTGTTTTTT	CASSVGQGSEKLFF	.	few	TRBV9	TRBJ1-4
TGTGCCAGCAGTTTACAGACAGGGGCGCTCACCGGGGAGCTGTTTTTT	CASSLQTGALTGELFF	TRBD1	.	TRBV6-5	TRBJ2-2
TGTGCCAGCTCATCAACAGGGATAGTCGACACTGAAGCTTTCTTT	CASSSTGIVDTEAFF	.	.	TRBV18	TRBJ1-1
TGTGCCAGCAGCTTCCTCTCTAGCGGGGGACGCACAGATACGCAGTATTTT	CASSFLSSGGRTDTQYF	TRBD2	.	TRBV7-2	TRBJ2-3
TGTGCCAGCAGCCCCGACGCGCTAGCGGGGGTAGAGACCCAGTACTTC	CASSPDALAGVETQYF	TRBD2	.	TRBV7-7	TRBJ2-5
TGTGCCAGCAGCCTCTATCCCGGGGAAACAGATACGCAGTATTTT	CASSLYPGETDTQYF	.	many	TRBV9	TRBJ2-3
TGTGCCAGCAGTTTTTCCAGGGTATACGAAAAACTGTTTTTT	CASSFSRVYEKLFF	.	.	TRBV6-5	TRBJ1-4
TGTGCCAGCAGAGGACAGTGGGAGTTGGGCACTGAAGCTTTCTTT	CASRGQWELGTEAFF	.	.	TRBV27	TRBJ1-1
TGTGCCAGGTTTGTTCGACAGGCCAATCAGCCCCAGCATTTT	CARFVRQANQPQHF	.	few	TRBV6-6	TRBJ1-5
TGTGCCAGCTCCAGGGCCCCCGGGAGCACAGATACGCAGTATTTT	CASSRAPGSTDTQYF	.	.	TRBV2	TRBJ2-3
TGTGCCAGTAGTACCGGACTAGCGGGGGGTACCTACGAGCAGTACTTC	CASSTGLAGGTYEQYF	TRBD2	.	TRBV19	TRBJ2-7
TGTGCCAGCAGCGCAATAGCGGGGGGGCTCGAGCAGTACTTC	CASSAIAGGLEQYF	TRBD2	.	TRBV9	TRBJ2-7
TGTGCCAGCAGTACCCGGAGGGGTTCTGGAAACACCATATATTTT	CASSTRRGSGNTIYF	.	.	TRBV6-6	TRBJ1-3
TGTGCCAGCAGACCAGACAGGGGGCAGACGCAGTATTTT	CASRPDRGQTQYF	TRBD1	once	TRBV6-5	TRBJ2-3
TGTGCCAGCAGCGTAGCTCCGGATGGGTCCAGGAACATTCAGTACTTC	CASSVAPDGSRNIQYF	.	.	TRBV9	TRBJ2-4
TGTGCCAGCAGTGAACGACAGGCCTACGAGCAGTACTTC	CASSERQAYEQYF	.	once	TRBV6-1	TRBJ2-7
TGTGCCAGCAGTTCAAGACAGAAACCCTACGAGCAGTACTTC	CASSSRQKPYEQYF	.	.	TRBV11-3	TRBJ2-7
TGTGCCAGCAGCTTAGCGCGGGGCAGTTACATTCAGTACTTC	CASSLARGSYIQYF	.	.	TRBV7-9	TRBJ2-4
TGTGCCAGTTCACAGGGTAACTCTGGAAACACCATATATTTT	CASSQGNSGNTIYF	.	.	TRBV2	TRBJ1-3
TGTGCCAGCAGCCGGGGACACTTGAACACTGAAGCTTTCTTT	CASSRGHLNTEAFF	.	.	TRBV14	TRBJ1-1
TGTGCCAGCAGCCAAGACAGGGGTGATCAGCCCCAGCATTTT	CASSQDRGDQPQHF	TRBD1	.	TRBV27	TRBJ1-5
TGTGCCTGGAGAAGTATAGGGATCATAGGGCGGGATGGCTACACCTTC	CAWRSIGIIGRDGYTF	.	.	TRBV30	TRBJ1-2
TGTGCCAGCAGCCCTAGCGGGGGGGGTTGGAATGAGCAGTTCTTC	CASSPSGGGWNEQFF	TRBD2	.	TRBV7-9	TRBJ2-1
TGTGCCAGCAGCCCAGAGCCCGGGTTGGCCAAAAACATTCAGTACTTC	CASSPEPGLAKNIQYF	.	.	TRBV14	TRBJ2-4
TGTGCCAGCAGCCAAGATAGGGGGGGCTATGAGCAGTTCTTC	CASSQDRGGYEQFF	.	.	TRBV3-1/TRBV3-2	TRBJ2-1
TGTGCCAGCTCACAATCCGGGACAGGCTCTGGCTACACCTTC	CASSQSGTGSGYTF	TRBD1	.	TRBV18	TRBJ1-2
TGCGCCAGCAGCCCCGGACAGGGGGCTGGAAACACCATATATTTT	CASSPGQGAGNTIYF	TRBD1	.	TRBV5-1	TRBJ1-3
TGTGCCAGCAGCTCCTCGGACAGCGTTAATGAAAAACTGTTTTTT	CASSSSDSVNEKLFF	.	.	TRBV7-9	TRBJ1-4
TGTGCCACAGGGGAGAAAAGGCGTGGCTACACCTTC	CATGEKRRGYTF	.	few	TRBV28	TRBJ1-2
TGTGCCAGCACCTCCGGGACAGGGCTCTCTGGAAACACCATATATTTT	CASTSGTGLSGNTIYF	TRBD1	few	TRBV6-4	TRBJ1-3